This entry is about one T cell receptor (beta chain). Its antigen is currently unknown. Cells were stimulated with overlapping HIV-1 Gag 15-mer peptides. Sorted nonresponding memory CD4+ T cells were CD40L-negative, CD69-negative, CD45RO-high. The sample comes from a study of persistence of HIV-infected CD4 T cells. At the level of the study: Isolated cells were CMV- and HIV-1 Gag-responding CD4+ T cells.

The ends lost 0 bases at V and 0 bases at J; junction bases unmatched: 13. The CDR3 is 20 amino acids. CDR1 is MNHEY and CDR2 is SVGEGT in the germline V gene. Sequencing used immunoSEQ version 4 in survey mode. Assay used: immunoSEQ multiplex PCR; TCRdb lists only in-frame clones, some missing. The sample consists of about 41,000 clones, 75% to 85% of them appearing once. Study-wide results and limits: Degenerate expanded CDR3beta sequences were enriched among CMV- and Gag-responding cells.

The rearrangement uses TRBV6-2 or TRBV6-3 and TRBJ2-4; 8 bases are shared with TRBD2. The material sequenced was CD4+ T cells sorted from PBMCs after roughly 18-hour stimulation, taken from a patient who received antiretroviral therapy. The clonotype was recovered from an adult man with HIV who was CMV-seropositive. The CDR3 nucleotides read TGTGCCAGCAGTTACTCTCATGGGTCGGGGGGGACCTTAGCCAAAAACATTCAGTACTTC. This gives the protein CASSYSHGSGGTLAKNIQYF.